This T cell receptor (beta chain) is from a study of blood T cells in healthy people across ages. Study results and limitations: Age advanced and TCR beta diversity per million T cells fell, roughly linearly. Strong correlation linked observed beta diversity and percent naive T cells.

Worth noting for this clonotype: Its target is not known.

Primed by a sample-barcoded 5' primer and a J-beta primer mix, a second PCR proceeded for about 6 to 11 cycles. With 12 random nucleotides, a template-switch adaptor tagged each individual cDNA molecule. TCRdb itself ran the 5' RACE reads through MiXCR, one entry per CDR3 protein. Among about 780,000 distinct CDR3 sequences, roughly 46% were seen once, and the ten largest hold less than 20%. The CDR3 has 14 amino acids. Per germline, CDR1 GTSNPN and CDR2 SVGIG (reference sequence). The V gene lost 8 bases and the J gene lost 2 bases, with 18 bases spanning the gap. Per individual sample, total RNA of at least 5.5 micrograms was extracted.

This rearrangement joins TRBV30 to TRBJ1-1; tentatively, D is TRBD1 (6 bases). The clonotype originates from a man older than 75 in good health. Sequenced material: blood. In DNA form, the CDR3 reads TGTGCCGGAGCCGGGGACACCCTAAACACTGAAGCTTTCTTT. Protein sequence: CAGAGDTLNTEAFF.